The present TCR beta chain was sequenced within a study of blood T cell repertoires in COVID-19. The study assigned cohorts using participant-reported clinical history. For recovered donors of Cohort 3, there were two negative PCRs, clearance, or symptom resolution. The V gene lost 0 bases and the J gene lost 5 bases, with 14 bases spanning the gap. This CDR3 spans 15 amino acids. Looked up from germline, CDR1 is LNHNV and CDR2 is YYDKDF (reference sequence). Per the study methods: Scientists estimated how many nucleated cells there were by amplifying reference gene primers. Only in-frame clones appear in the TCRdb table, and some are missing; sequencing was by immunoSEQ multiplex PCR. That table furnishes V, J and clone size, whereas the DNA furnished D and trimming. This table has fewer than 350,000 clones, roughly 87% appearing once.

The TCR was taken from a woman aged 30 to 39 who had recovered from COVID-19. The chain recombines TRBV15 with TRBJ2-7, with D hard to call. The sequenced sample was PBMCs or T cells enriched from blood (not recorded which). The CDR3 reads CATSRDKALAHEQYF. For the CDR3, the DNA is TGTGCCACCAGCAGAGATAAGGCCTTAGCCCACGAGCAGTACTTC.